These 10 T cell receptor beta chains were sequenced from one sample in a study of chemoradiotherapy in HPV16-positive cancers. The protocol was immunoSEQ multiplex PCR, while the TCRdb copy is restricted to in-frame clones and leaves out a portion. The table lists about 29,000 clones, about nine tenths of them singletons. The source was blood, collected from a patient who underwent chemoradiotherapy. The source of these receptors is a human donor with HPV-associated anogenital cancer.

This chain uses TRBV2 with TRBJ1-1; the match to TRBD1 covers 10 bases. With 7 bases clipped from V and 5 bases from J, the junction kept 4 bases outside the gene matches. From germline, CDR1 is SNHLY and CDR2 FYNNEI. The CDR3 covers 13 residues. CDR3 coding DNA: TGTGCCAGCATGGGACAGGGGCGGACTGAAGCTTTCTTT. It codes for CASMGQGRTEAFF.

The chain links TRBV11-2 to TRBJ2-2, with 12 bases identical to TRBD2. This CDR3 contains 19 residues. With 2 bases clipped from V and 6 bases from J, the junction kept 13 bases outside the gene matches. Germline lookup yields CDR1 SGHAT and CDR2 FQNNGV. CDR3 amino acids: CASSLRFRSSGGAAGELFF. The CDR3 DNA sequence: TGTGCCAGCAGCTTACGGTTTCGGTCTAGCGGGGGGGCCGCCGGGGAGCTGTTTTTT.

This sequence joins TRBV7-2 and TRBJ1-4; D may be TRBD1 (6 bases). There are 15 residues in the CDR3. The V end was cut by 2 bases, the J end by 7 bases, with 14 bases between. The germline CDR1 and CDR2 sequences are SGHTA and FQGNSA. In DNA, the CDR3 is TGTGCCAGCAGCTTACAGGCTGGGGGCGTTGAAAAACTGTTTTTT. Translation: CASSLQAGGVEKLFF.

V is TRBV2 and J is TRBJ1-2; possibly TRBD1 for D (6 bases). The germline V gene encodes CDR1 SNHLY and CDR2 FYNNEI. The CDR3 contains 12 residues. The ends were cut back, 7 bases at V and 8 bases at J, with 14 bases in the middle. The chain's CDR3 is CASNPQGGGYTF. In DNA, the CDR3 is TGTGCCAGCAATCCACAGGGCGGCGGCTACACCTTC.

This chain joins TRBV6-1 and TRBJ1-5; D might be TRBD1 (5 bases). There are 14 residues in the CDR3. Germline CDR1 reads MNHNS; CDR2 reads SASEGT. V was clipped by 1 base and J by 1 base, with 5 bases between them. CDR3 amino acids: CASSEGDSNQPQHF. CDR3 DNA sequence: TGTGCCAGCAGTGAAGGGGACAGCAATCAGCCCCAGCATTTT.

This clone was seen once. The rearrangement uses TRBV11-2 and TRBJ2-7, with a tentative D call TRBD2 (5 bases). V lost 0 bases, J lost 3 bases, and 12 bases lay in between. CDR1 and CDR2 from the germline V gene are SGHAT and FQNNGV. The CDR3 runs 15 residues. CDR3 region: CASSLEAGPGYEQYF. Here the CDR3 DNA reads TGTGCCAGCAGCTTAGAGGCGGGCCCCGGCTACGAGCAGTACTTC.

This chain links TRBV27 with TRBJ2-1; D is tentatively TRBD1 or TRBD2 (5 bases each). Germline V gene data show CDR1 as MNHEY and CDR2 as SMNVEV (reference sequence). Trimming stripped 2 bases from V and 3 bases from J, with 17 bases between. The CDR3 loop spans 17 amino acids. CDR3 sequence: CASSLRGPGTYYNEQFF. The CDR3, as DNA: TGTGCCAGCAGTTTAAGGGGCCCGGGAACCTACTACAATGAGCAGTTCTTC.

This clone has a single count. The chain combines TRBV5-1 with TRBJ2-3; perhaps D is TRBD1 or TRBD2 (5 bases each). Trimming left V 7 bases short and J 2 bases short, with 14 bases between. This CDR3 has 14 amino acids. Germline CDR1 reads SGHRS; CDR2 reads YFSETQ. CDR3 sequence reads: CASSQGAYTDTQYF. As DNA, the CDR3 is TGCGCCAGCTCCCAGGGAGCCTACACAGATACGCAGTATTTT. Looking up the rest from reference TRBV5-1 and TRBJ2-3 gives the full variable domain: KAGVTQTPRYLIKTRGQQVTLSCSPISGHRSVSWYQQTPGQGLQFLFEYFSETQRNKGNFPGRFSGRQFSNSRSEMNVSTLELGDSALYLCASSQGAYTDTQYFGPGTRLTVL.

The J gene is TRBJ1-2, the V gene TRBV7-3, with TRBD1 matching over 8 bases. The CDR3 extends over 15 amino acids. Looked up from germline, CDR1 is SGHTA and CDR2 is FQGTGA. V shed 7 bases, J shed 4 bases, and the junction held 11 bases outside the gene matches. The CDR3 here is CASNLPRTGFYGYTF. The CDR3 DNA follows: TGTGCCAGCAACCTCCCCCGGACAGGGTTCTATGGCTACACCTTC. The full variable domain, with the rest looked up from reference TRBV7-3 and TRBJ1-2, is GAGVSQTPSNKVTEKGKYVELRCDPISGHTALYWYRQSLGQGPEFLIYFQGTGAADDSGLPNDRFFAVRPEGSVSTLKIQRTERGDSAVYLCASNLPRTGFYGYTFGSGTRLTVV.

V and J are TRBV6-5 and TRBJ2-7; D not resolved. Trimming shortened V by 5 bases and J by 9 bases, and 17 bases separated the two germline ends. Germline loops: CDR1 MNHEY, CDR2 SVGAGI. The CDR3 has 13 amino acids. This CDR3 reads CASSTGYYDGQYF. CDR3 DNA: TGTGCCAGCAGTACCGGATATTACGATGGGCAGTACTTC.